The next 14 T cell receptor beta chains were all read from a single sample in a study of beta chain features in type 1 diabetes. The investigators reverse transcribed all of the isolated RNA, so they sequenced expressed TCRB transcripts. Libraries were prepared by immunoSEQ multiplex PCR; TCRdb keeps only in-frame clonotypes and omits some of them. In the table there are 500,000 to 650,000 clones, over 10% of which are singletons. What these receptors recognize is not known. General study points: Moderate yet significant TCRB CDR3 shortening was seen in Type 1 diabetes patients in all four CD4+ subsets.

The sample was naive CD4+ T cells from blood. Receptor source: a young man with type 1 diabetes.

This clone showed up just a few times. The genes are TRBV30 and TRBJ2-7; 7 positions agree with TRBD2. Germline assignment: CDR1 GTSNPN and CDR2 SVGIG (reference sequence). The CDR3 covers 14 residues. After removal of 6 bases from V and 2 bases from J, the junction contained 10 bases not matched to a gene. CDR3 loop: CACRVGGSPYEQYF. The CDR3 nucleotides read TGTGCCTGTCGCGTCGGGGGGTCCCCCTACGAGCAGTACTTC.

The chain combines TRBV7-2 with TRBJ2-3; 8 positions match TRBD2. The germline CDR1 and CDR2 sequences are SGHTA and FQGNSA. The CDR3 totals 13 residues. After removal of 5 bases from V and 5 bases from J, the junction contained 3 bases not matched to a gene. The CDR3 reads CASSPGGRDTQYF. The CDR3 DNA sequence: TGTGCCAGCAGCCCGGGGGGGCGAGATACGCAGTATTTT.

CDR3 region: CASSSSGTSGRDHYNEQFF. In nucleotides, the CDR3 is TGTGCCAGCAGTTCATCCGGGACTAGCGGGCGGGATCACTACAATGAGCAGTTCTTC. The V call is TRBV27, the J call TRBJ2-1, with 12 positions matching TRBD2. The CDR3 spans 19 residues. Germline CDR1 is MNHEY and CDR2 is SMNVEV (reference sequence). V was pared by 4 bases and J by 3 bases, with 13 bases of the junction left unmatched.

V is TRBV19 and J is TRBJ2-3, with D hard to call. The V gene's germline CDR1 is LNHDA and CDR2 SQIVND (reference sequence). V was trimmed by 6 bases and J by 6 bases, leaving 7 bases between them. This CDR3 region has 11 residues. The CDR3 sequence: CASRDRDTQYF. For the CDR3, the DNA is TGTGCCAGTAGGGATAGGGATACGCAGTATTTT.

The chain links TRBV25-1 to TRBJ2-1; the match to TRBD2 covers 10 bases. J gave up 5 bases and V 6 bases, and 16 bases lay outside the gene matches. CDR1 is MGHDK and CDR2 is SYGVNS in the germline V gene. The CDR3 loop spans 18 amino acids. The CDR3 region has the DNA TGTGCCAGCAGCCGCAGATTGGGGCTAGCGGGGGCAGACAATGAGCAGTTCTTC. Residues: CASSRRLGLAGADNEQFF.

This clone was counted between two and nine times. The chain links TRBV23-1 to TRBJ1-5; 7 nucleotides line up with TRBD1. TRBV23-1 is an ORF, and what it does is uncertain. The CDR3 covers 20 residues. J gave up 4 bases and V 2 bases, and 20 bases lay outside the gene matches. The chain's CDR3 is CASSQGGAYVIGQANQPQHF. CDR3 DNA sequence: TGCGCCAGCAGTCAAGGGGGTGCATATGTCATTGGACAGGCAAATCAGCCCCAGCATTTT.

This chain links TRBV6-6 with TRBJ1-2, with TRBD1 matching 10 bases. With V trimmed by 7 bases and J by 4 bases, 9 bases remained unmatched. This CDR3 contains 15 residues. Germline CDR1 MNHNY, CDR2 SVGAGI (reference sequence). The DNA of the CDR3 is TGTGCCAGCAACCCGGGACAGGGGACGGCCTATGGCTACACCTTC. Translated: CASNPGQGTAYGYTF.

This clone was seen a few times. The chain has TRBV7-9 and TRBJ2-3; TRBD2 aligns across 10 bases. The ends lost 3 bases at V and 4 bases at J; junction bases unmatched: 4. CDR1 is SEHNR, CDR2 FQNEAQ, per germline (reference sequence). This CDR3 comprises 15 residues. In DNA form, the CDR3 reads TGTGCCAGCAGCTTTTCGGGACTAGCGTCAGATACGCAGTATTTT. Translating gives CASSFSGLASDTQYF.

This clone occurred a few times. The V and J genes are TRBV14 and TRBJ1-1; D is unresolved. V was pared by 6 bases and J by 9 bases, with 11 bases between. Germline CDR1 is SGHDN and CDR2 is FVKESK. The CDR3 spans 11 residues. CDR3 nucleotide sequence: TGTGCCAGCAGTTCGGGTCCCCAAGCTTTCTTT. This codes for CASSSGPQAFF.

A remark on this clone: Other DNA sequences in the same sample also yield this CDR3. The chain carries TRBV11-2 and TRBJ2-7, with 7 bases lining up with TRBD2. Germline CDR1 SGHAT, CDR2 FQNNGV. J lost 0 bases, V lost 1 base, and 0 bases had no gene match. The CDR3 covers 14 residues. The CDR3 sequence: CASSLGGSSYEQYF. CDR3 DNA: TGTGCCAGCAGCTTAGGCGGGAGCTCCTACGAGCAGTACTTC. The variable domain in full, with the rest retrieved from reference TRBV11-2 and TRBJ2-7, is EAGVAQSPRYKIIEKRQSVAFWCNPISGHATLYWYQQILGQGPKLLIQFQNNGVVDDSQLPKDRFSAERLKGVDSTLKIQPAKLEDSAVYLCASSLGGSSYEQYFGPGTRLTVT.

CDR3 sequence (DNA): TGCGCCAGCAGCGAGCCGAATTCACCCCTCCACTTT. Its protein is CASSEPNSPLHF. This sequence joins TRBV5-1 and TRBJ1-6; D gene unclear. Germline CDR1 and CDR2: SGHRS and YFSETQ. V was trimmed by 4 bases and J by 7 bases, leaving 6 bases between them. The CDR3 is made up of 12 amino acids.

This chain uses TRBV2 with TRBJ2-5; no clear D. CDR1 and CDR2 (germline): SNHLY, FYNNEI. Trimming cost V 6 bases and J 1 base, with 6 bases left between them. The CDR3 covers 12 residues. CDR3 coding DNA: TGTGCCAGCAGGACCTTCCAAGAGACCCAGTACTTC. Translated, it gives CASRTFQETQYF.

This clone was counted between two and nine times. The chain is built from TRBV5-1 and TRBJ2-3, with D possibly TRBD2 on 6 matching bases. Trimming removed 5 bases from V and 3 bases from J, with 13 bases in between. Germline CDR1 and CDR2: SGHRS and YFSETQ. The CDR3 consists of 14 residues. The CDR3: CASSPAGGTDTQYF. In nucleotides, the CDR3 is TGCGCCAGCAGTCCCGCCGGGGGAACAGATACGCAGTATTTT.

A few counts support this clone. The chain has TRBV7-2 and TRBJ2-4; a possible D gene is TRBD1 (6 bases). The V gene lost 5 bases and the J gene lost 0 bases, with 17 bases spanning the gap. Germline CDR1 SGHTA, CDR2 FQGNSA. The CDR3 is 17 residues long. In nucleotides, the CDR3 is TGTGCCAGCAGCCCCCAGACAGGATTGCTAGCCAAAAACATTCAGTACTTC. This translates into CASSPQTGLLAKNIQYF.